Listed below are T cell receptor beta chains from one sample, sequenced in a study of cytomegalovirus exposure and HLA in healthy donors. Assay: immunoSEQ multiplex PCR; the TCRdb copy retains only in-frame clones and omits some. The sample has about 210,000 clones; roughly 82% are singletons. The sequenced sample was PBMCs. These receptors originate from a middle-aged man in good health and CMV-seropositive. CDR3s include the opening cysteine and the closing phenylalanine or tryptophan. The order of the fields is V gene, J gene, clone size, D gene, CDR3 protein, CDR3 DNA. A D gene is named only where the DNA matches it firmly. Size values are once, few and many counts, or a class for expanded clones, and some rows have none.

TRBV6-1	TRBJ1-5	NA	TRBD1	CASRDSLRNQPQHF	TGTGCCTCCCGGGACAGCCTACGCAATCAGCCCCAGCATTTT
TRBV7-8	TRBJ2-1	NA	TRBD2	CASSLASRGRASEGNEQFF	TGTGCCAGCAGCTTAGCTAGCCGCGGGAGGGCCTCCGAGGGCAATGAGCAGTTCTTC
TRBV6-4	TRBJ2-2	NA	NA	CASSFLGIPSGTGELFF	TGTGCCAGCAGTTTCCTCGGGATACCCTCGGGGACCGGGGAGCTGTTTTTT
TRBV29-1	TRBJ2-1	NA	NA	CSVAYSSSYNEQFF	TGCAGCGTTGCTTATAGTAGCTCCTACAATGAGCAGTTCTTC
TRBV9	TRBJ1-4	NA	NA	CASSASLSTNEKLFF	TGTGCCAGCAGCGCTTCCCTTTCAACTAATGAAAAACTGTTTTTT
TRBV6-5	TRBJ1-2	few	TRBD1	CASSPDRGLGDGYTF	TGTGCCAGCAGCCCGGACAGGGGACTCGGGGATGGCTACACCTTC
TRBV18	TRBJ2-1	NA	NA	CASSPPPGVGTYNEQFF	TGTGCCAGCTCACCACCCCCAGGTGTAGGCACCTACAATGAGCAGTTCTTC
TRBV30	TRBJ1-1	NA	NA	CAWSVSRNTEAFF	TGTGCCTGGAGTGTAAGTAGGAACACTGAAGCTTTCTTT
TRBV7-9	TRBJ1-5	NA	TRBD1	CASSPRGQGQPQHF	TGTGCCAGCAGCCCCAGGGGGCAAGGGCAGCCCCAGCATTTT
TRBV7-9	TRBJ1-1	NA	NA	CASSLSGGGSTNTEAFF	TGTGCCAGCAGCTTATCAGGCGGGGGCTCAACGAACACTGAAGCTTTCTTT
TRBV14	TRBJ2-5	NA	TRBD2	CASSERDSLAGDLRETQYF	TGTGCCAGCAGCGAACGGGATTCACTAGCGGGAGACCTCCGAGAGACCCAGTACTTC
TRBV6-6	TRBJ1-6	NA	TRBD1	CASSYPWAGGNSPLHF	TGTGCCAGCAGTTACCCCTGGGCAGGGGGGAATTCACCCCTCCACTTT
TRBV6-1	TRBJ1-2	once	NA	CASRESGSAYGYTF	TGTGCCAGCAGGGAATCGGGTTCGGCCTATGGCTACACCTTC
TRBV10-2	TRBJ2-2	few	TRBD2	CASSGSGTNTGELFF	TGCGCCAGCAGTGGTAGCGGGACGAACACCGGGGAGCTGTTTTTT
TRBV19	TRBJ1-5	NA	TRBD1	CASSLSQGAPGQPQHF	TGTGCCAGTAGTTTATCACAGGGGGCGCCTGGTCAGCCCCAGCATTTT
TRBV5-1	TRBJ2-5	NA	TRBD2	CASSFRTSGRGGLQETQYF	TGCGCCAGCAGCTTCAGGACTAGCGGGAGGGGGGGGCTCCAAGAGACCCAGTACTTC
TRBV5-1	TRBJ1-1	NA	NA	CASSPEGDGMNTEAFF	TGCGCCAGCAGCCCGGAAGGAGACGGAATGAACACTGAAGCTTTCTTT
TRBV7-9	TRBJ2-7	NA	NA	CSSRGDSYEQYF	TGTTCCAGCAGGGGGGACAGCTACGAGCAGTACTTC
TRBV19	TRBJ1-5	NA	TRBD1	CASSSGGNQPQHF	TGTGCCAGTAGTTCAGGGGGTAATCAGCCCCAGCATTTT
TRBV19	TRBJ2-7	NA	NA	CASSMTGSGNEQYF	TGTGCCAGTAGTATGACGGGTAGCGGCAACGAGCAGTACTTC
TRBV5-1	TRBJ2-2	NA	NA	CASSFEGTGELFF	TGCGCCAGCAGCTTTGAGGGAACCGGGGAGCTGTTTTTT
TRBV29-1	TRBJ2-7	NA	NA	CSVGATPYEQYF	TGCAGCGTTGGGGCTACTCCCTACGAGCAGTACTTC
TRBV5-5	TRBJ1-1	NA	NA	CASRLREEYTEAFF	TGTGCCAGCAGACTGAGGGAGGAATATACTGAAGCTTTCTTT
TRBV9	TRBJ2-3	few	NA	CASSPQVVSGPRTDTQYF	TGTGCCAGCAGCCCCCAGGTTGTGAGCGGCCCACGCACAGATACGCAGTATTTT
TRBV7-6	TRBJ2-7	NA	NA	CASSPRPENYEQYF	TGTGCCAGCAGCCCCCGCCCCGAGAACTACGAGCAGTACTTC
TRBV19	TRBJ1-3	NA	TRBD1	CASSIGQVLRDTIYF	TGTGCCAGTAGTATCGGACAGGTTCTTAGAGACACCATATATTTT
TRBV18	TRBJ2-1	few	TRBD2	CASSPPGLAGVWYNEQFF	TGTGCCAGCTCACCACCGGGACTAGCGGGAGTGTGGTACAATGAGCAGTTCTTC
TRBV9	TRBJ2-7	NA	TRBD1	CASSPRTGAYEQYF	TGTGCCAGCAGCCCAAGGACAGGTGCCTACGAGCAGTACTTC
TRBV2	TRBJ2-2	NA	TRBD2	CATRKTSGSTGELFF	TGTGCCACCCGAAAGACTAGCGGGAGCACCGGGGAGCTGTTTTTT
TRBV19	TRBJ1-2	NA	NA	CASSLSGGYTF	TGTGCCAGTAGTTTATCAGGGGGCTACACCTTC